A single sample gave rise to the 8 T cell receptor beta chains below, sequenced in a study of T cell responses to AZD1222 COVID-19 vaccine. Profiled with immunoSEQ multiplex PCR; TCRdb holds only in-frame clones, not every one. The sample shows 46,000 or so clones, 70% to 80% of them seen only once. The sample consisted of peripheral blood, taken on day 0 of AZD1222 vaccination. All receptors come from an adult in good health.

This chain links TRBV18 with TRBJ2-2; perhaps D is TRBD1 or TRBD2 (5 bases each). Trimming shortened V by 3 bases and J by 0 bases, and 14 bases separated the two germline ends. CDR1 and CDR2 from the germline V gene are KGHSH and LQKENI. The CDR3 totals 17 residues. CDR3 nucleotides: TGTGCCAGCTCACCCGGTAATCGGGGCACGAACACCGGGGAGCTGTTTTTT. Protein product: CASSPGNRGTNTGELFF. Combining the CDR3 with reference TRBV18 and TRBJ2-2 gives the whole variable domain NAGVMQNPRHLVRRRGQEARLRCSPMKGHSHVYWYRQLPEEGLKFMVYLQKENIIDESGMPKERFSAEFPKEGPSILRIQQVVRGDSAAYFCASSPGNRGTNTGELFFGEGSRLTVL.

CDR3 sequence: CASSDISSYNEQFF. CDR3 bases: TGTGCCAGCAGTGACATAAGCTCCTACAATGAGCAGTTCTTC. V is TRBV2 and J is TRBJ2-1; D uncertain. The CDR3 has 14 residues. CDR1 SNHLY and CDR2 FYNNEI come from the germline V gene. With 3 bases removed from V and 0 bases from J, the gap between germline ends came to 6 bases.

The genes are TRBV27 and TRBJ1-2, with a possible D match to TRBD1 (5 bases). Trimming stripped 4 bases from V and 7 bases from J, with 10 bases between. CDR1 and CDR2 (germline): MNHEY, SMNVEV (reference sequence). The CDR3 has 12 amino acids. The CDR3 DNA reads as TGTGCCAGCAGTTCCCAGGGAGGTGGCTACACCTTC. Translation gives CASSSQGGGYTF.

The chain is built from TRBV19 and TRBJ2-3; 11 nucleotides match TRBD2. V was pared by 4 bases and J by 1 base, with 1 base of the junction left unmatched. The CDR3 consists of 15 residues. The germline V gene has CDR1 LNHDA and CDR2 SQIVND (reference sequence). The chain's CDR3 is CASSSSGGGTDTQYF. The CDR3 region has the DNA TGTGCCAGTAGTAGTAGCGGGGGGGGCACAGATACGCAGTATTTT.

CDR3 region: CASSFQGSGTQHF. The DNA for the CDR3 is TGTGCCAGCAGTTTCCAGGGAAGCGGGACCCAGCATTTT. V and J are TRBV12-3 or TRBV12-4 and TRBJ1-5, with D possibly matching TRBD1 (5 bases). Trimming removed 3 bases at V and 11 bases at J, with 14 bases between. The CDR3 loop spans 13 amino acids.

V usage is TRBV7-8 and J usage is TRBJ2-7; D is unclear. V lost 4 bases to trimming and J lost 3 bases, with 10 bases between them. The CDR3 spans 13 residues. Germline lookup yields CDR1 SGHVS and CDR2 FQNEAQ. The CDR3 loop is CASSSLLGYEQYF. DNA of the CDR3: TGTGCCAGCAGCTCCCTCCTAGGCTACGAGCAGTACTTC.

V usage is TRBV7-3 and J usage is TRBJ1-4; no clear D gene. The CDR3 is made up of 12 amino acids. Looked up from germline, CDR1 is SGHTA and CDR2 is FQGTGA. V was cut by 6 bases and J by 8 bases, with 10 bases left in between. In DNA, the CDR3 is TGTGCCAGCAGTCCCGGAGGCGAAAAACTGTTTTTT. This translates into CASSPGGEKLFF.

CDR3 sequence reads: CASSSHTSGKTNEQFF. Written as DNA, the CDR3 is TGTGCCAGCAGTTCCCACACTAGCGGGAAGACCAATGAGCAGTTCTTC. The chain is built from TRBV28 and TRBJ2-1; TRBD2 agrees at 10 bases. The length of the CDR3 is 16 residues. J lost 6 bases, V lost 4 bases, and 9 bases had no gene match. Germline V lookup: CDR1 MDHEN, CDR2 SYDVKM.